This TCR beta chain derives from a study of T cell responses to AZD1222 COVID-19 vaccine. The ends were cut back, 6 bases at V and 0 bases at J, with 18 bases in the middle. This CDR3 contains 16 residues. Germline V gene lookup returns CDR1 SQVTM and CDR2 ANQGSEA. Study-wide results and limits: Within unmutated variant regions lay the reported targets of nearly half of spike-specific TCRs.

Method: immunoSEQ multiplex PCR; TCRdb's copy keeps in-frame clones and lacks some. This table has about 110,000 clones, roughly 89% appearing once. Points on this clone: Its specificity is unknown.

V is TRBV29-1 and J is TRBJ1-3; tentative D call: TRBD1 (6 bases). This receptor was obtained from an adult in good health. The sequencing used peripheral blood, collected on day 0 of MenACWY control vaccination. This CDR3 is CSVSLTGPSSGNTIYF. The CDR3 DNA reads TGCAGCGTATCCCTTACAGGGCCCAGCTCTGGAAACACCATATATTTT.